This paragraph covers one TCR beta chain sequence. Its antigen is as yet unknown. This sample was included in a study of T cell clusters in autoimmune cytopenias. The wider study: Per sample, median TRB depth was roughly 50,000 reads, yielding a median roughly 2,000 distinct clonotypes. Study-wide findings and caveats: TRB repertoire shifts in secondary cytopenia and chronic lymphocytic leukemia mostly reflected lymphoma, not autoimmunity. No cluster-lack signature appeared between secondary cytopenia and chronic lymphocytic leukemia patients, apparently due to lymphoma masking. Exclusive TRB clusters were 2.5 to 3.5-fold more numerous in healthy donors than in active autoimmune hepatitis.

Per the germline V gene, CDR1 is LNHDA and CDR2 is SQIVND (reference sequence). CDR3 length: 12 amino acids. TRB was amplified from approximately 250 ng of peripheral blood genomic DNA per sample. TRB rearrangements were amplified by touch-down multiplex PCR with mixed TRB-A/B primers. For each CDR3 protein, TCRdb gives one entry from its re-call of the multiplex PCR reads, without DNA. Recorded here are some 6,000 distinct CDR3 sequences; the top ten clones represent under 20%. The specimen was peripheral blood. This receptor was identified in a human donor with an autoimmune cytopenia or autoimmune hepatitis (not recorded which). This sequence joins TRBV19 and TRBJ1-1. CDR3 sequence reads: CASSIGLTEAFF.